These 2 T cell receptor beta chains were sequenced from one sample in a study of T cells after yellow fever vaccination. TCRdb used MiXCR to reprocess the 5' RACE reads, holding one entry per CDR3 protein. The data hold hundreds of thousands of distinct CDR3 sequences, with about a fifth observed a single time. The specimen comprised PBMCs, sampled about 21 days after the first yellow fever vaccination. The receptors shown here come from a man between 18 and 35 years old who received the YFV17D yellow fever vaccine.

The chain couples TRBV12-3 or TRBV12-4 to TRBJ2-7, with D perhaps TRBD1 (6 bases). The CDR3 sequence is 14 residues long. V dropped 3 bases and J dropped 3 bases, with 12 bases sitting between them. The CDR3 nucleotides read TGTGCCAGCAGTTTGATGCAGGGGTTCTACGAGCAGTACTTC. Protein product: CASSLMQGFYEQYF.

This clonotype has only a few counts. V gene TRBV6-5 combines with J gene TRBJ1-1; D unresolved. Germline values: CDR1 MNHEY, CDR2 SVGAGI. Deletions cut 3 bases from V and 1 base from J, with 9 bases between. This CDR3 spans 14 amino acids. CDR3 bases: TGTGCCAGCAGTTATAGACCCGGGAACACTGAAGCTTTCTTT. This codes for CASSYRPGNTEAFF.